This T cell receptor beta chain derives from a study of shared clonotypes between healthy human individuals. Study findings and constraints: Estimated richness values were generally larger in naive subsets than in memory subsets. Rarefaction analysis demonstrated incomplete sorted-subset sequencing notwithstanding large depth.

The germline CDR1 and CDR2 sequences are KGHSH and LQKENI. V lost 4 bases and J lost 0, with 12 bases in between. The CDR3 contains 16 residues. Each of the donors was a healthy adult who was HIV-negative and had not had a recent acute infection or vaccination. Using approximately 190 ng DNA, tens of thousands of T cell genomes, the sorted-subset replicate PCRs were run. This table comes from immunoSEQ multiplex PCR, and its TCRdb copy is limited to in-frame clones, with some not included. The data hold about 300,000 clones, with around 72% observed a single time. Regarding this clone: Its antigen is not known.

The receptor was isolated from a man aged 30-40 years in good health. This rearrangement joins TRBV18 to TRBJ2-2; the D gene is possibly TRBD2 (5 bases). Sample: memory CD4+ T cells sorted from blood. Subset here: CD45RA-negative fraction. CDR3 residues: CASSLRERANTGELFF. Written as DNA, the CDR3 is TGTGCCAGCTCACTAAGGGAGAGGGCGAACACCGGGGAGCTGTTTTTT.